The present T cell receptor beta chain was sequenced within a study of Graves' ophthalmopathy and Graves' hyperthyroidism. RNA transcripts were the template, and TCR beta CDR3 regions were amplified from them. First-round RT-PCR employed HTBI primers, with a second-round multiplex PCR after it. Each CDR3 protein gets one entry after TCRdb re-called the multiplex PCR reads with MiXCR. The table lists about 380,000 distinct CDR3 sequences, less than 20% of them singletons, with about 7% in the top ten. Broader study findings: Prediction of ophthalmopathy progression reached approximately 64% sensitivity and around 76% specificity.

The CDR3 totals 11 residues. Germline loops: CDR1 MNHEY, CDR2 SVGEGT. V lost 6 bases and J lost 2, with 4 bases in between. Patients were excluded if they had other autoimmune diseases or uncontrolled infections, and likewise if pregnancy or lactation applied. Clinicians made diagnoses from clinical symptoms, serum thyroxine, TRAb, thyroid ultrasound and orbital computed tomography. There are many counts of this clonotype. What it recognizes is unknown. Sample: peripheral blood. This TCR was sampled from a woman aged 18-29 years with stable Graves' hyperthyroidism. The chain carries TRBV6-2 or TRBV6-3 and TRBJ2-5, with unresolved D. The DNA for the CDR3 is TGTGCCAGCAGACAGCAAGAGACCCAGTACTTC. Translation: CASRQQETQYF.